The 28 T cell receptor beta chains presented below share a single source sample, sequenced in a study of identical twins. Each CDR3 protein gets one entry after TCRdb re-called the 5' RACE reads with MiXCR. Of about 1.7 million distinct CDR3 sequences listed, less than 35% are singletons. Sequenced material: cord blood. Receptors originate from a newborn girl in good health.

The gene calls are TRBV28 and TRBJ1-4; 7 bases align to TRBD1. Germline V gene sequence: CDR1 MDHEN, CDR2 SYDVKM. The CDR3 consists of 13 residues. V shed 8 bases, J shed 8 bases, and the junction held 8 bases outside the gene matches. The CDR3 sequence is CASFRQGREKLFF. In DNA, the CDR3 is TGTGCCAGCTTTAGACAGGGTAGGGAAAAACTGTTTTTT.

This chain links TRBV10-3 with TRBJ2-5; perhaps D is TRBD1 or TRBD2 (5 bases each). Trimming removed 0 bases from V and 5 bases from J, with 25 bases in between. The CDR3 sequence is 19 residues long. Germline-derived CDR1 and CDR2 are ENHRY and SYGVKD. The CDR3 DNA reads TGTGCCATCAGTGAGTCGATCGTACGGAGGCAGGGTGGTAAGGAGACCCAGTACTTC. This translates into CAISESIVRRQGGKETQYF.

This clonotype was detected a few times. The chain has TRBV4-2 and TRBJ1-3, with a weak D call TRBD1 (5 bases). This CDR3 is 14 amino acids long. Germline CDR1 and CDR2: LGHNA and YNFKEQ. V was clipped by 3 bases and J by 2 bases, with 8 bases between them. CDR3 DNA: TGTGCCAGCAGCCAGGACACGCCTGGAAACACCATATATTTT. Amino acids: CASSQDTPGNTIYF.

This clonotype was recorded many times. This sequence joins TRBV20-1 and TRBJ2-1, with 11 bases identical to TRBD2. The J segment lost 4 bases and the V segment lost 5 bases, leaving 4 bases of the junction unmatched. From germline, CDR1 is DFQATT and CDR2 SNEGSKA (reference sequence). CDR3 length: 14 amino acids. This CDR3 is CSAPGLAGYNEQFF. The CDR3 DNA reads TGCAGTGCTCCCGGACTAGCGGGTTACAATGAGCAGTTCTTC.

This clonotype was picked up a small number of times. This chain connects TRBV30 to TRBJ1-4; possibly TRBD1 for D (5 bases). V was trimmed by 5 bases and J by 8 bases, leaving 21 bases between them. The germline V gene has CDR1 GTSNPN and CDR2 SVGIG (reference sequence). This CDR3 is 15 amino acids long. CDR3 nucleotides: TGTGCCTGGTCAAGGGGCGCGGGAGAAGGCGAAAAACTGTTTTTT. It yields the protein CAWSRGAGEGEKLFF.

This clonotype was found a few times. The chain is built from TRBV11-2 and TRBJ2-1, with TRBD2 identical over 9 bases. J lost 2 bases, V lost 2 bases, and 4 bases had no gene match. Per the germline V gene, CDR1 is SGHAT and CDR2 is FQNNGV. The CDR3 loop spans 16 amino acids. The DNA of the CDR3 is TGTGCCAGCAGCTTATCGACTAGCGGCCCCTACAATGAGCAGTTCTTC. Protein product: CASSLSTSGPYNEQFF.

This clonotype was picked up a small number of times. This sequence joins TRBV4-1 and TRBJ2-7; tentatively, D is TRBD1 or TRBD2 (6 bases each). Trimming removed 2 bases at V and 1 base at J, with 18 bases between. CDR3 length equals 17 residues. Per germline, CDR1 MGHRA and CDR2 YSYEKL. Here the CDR3 DNA reads TGCGCCAGCAGCCAAAGTACGGTACAGGGAGGTTCCTACGAGCAGTACTTC. Its translation is CASSQSTVQGGSYEQYF.

This clonotype has a handful of counts. The chain couples TRBV7-9 to TRBJ2-7, with D unclear. The closer fit of TRBJ2-5 to the DNA end suggests the J call may be wrong. The CDR3 covers 12 residues. The germline gives CDR1 SEHNR, CDR2 FQNEAQ (reference sequence). The CDR3 region is CASSLEVVTQYF. CDR3 bases: TGTGCCAGCAGCTTAGAAGTGGTGACCCAGTACTTC.

V and J are TRBV10-3 and TRBJ2-2; perhaps TRBD1 as D (5 bases). CDR3 length equals 13 residues. Germline V CDR1 and CDR2: ENHRY, SYGVKD. Deletions cut 6 bases from V and 6 bases from J, with 11 bases between. The CDR3 is CAIRIRDSGELFF. CDR3 bases: TGTGCCATCAGGATCAGGGATTCCGGGGAGCTGTTTTTT.

This clonotype was seen only a few times. This CDR3 is CASTRLAGVSSTDTQYF. CDR3 nucleotides: TGTGCCAGCACCAGACTAGCGGGGGTGTCTAGCACAGATACGCAGTATTTT. The chain recombines TRBV6-1 with TRBJ2-3; 12 bases agree with TRBD2. The CDR3 runs 17 residues. The germline V gene encodes CDR1 MNHNS and CDR2 SASEGT. J gave up 0 bases and V 7 bases, and 8 bases lay outside the gene matches.

The rearrangement uses TRBV4-1 and TRBJ1-6; weak D call: TRBD1 (6 bases). The CDR3 is 16 amino acids. CDR1 MGHRA and CDR2 YSYEKL come from the germline V gene. V was trimmed by 5 bases and J by 7 bases, leaving 18 bases between them. CDR3 nucleotides: TGCGCCAGCAGCTTGACACCGAGGGGGAAGAATTCACCCCTCCACTTT. Its translation is CASSLTPRGKNSPLHF.

The chain has TRBV10-3 and TRBJ1-4; 9 nucleotides line up with TRBD1. This CDR3 has 14 residues. The V gene end was trimmed by 6 bases and the J gene end by 6 bases; junction bases not matched to a gene: 5. From germline, CDR1 is ENHRY and CDR2 SYGVKD. The CDR3 protein is CAIRGTGRDEKLFF. DNA for the CDR3: TGTGCCATCAGGGGGACAGGGCGGGATGAAAAACTGTTTTTT.

This clonotype turned up a few times. The chain has TRBV7-9 and TRBJ2-7; 7 nucleotides align to TRBD1. The CDR3 has 15 amino acids. The germline V gene encodes CDR1 SEHNR and CDR2 FQNEAQ (reference sequence). Trimming cost V 4 bases and J 3 bases; bases outside gene matches: 9. CDR3 bases: TGTGCCAGCAGCTCCACCGGGACAGCGGACTACGAGCAGTACTTC. Translation gives CASSSTGTADYEQYF.

This clonotype was counted a few times. This rearrangement joins TRBV20-1 to TRBJ2-3; the match to TRBD2 covers 8 bases. The CDR3 length is 15 residues. Germline loops: CDR1 DFQATT, CDR2 SNEGSKA (reference sequence). The trim removed 1 base at V and 1 base at J, leaving 4 bases unmatched. CDR3 nucleotides: TGCAGTGCTAGAGTATGGCGGGGGGGCACAGATACGCAGTATTTT. It codes for CSARVWRGGTDTQYF.

Ten or more counts support this clonotype. The chain combines TRBV4-2 with TRBJ2-3; 9 positions match TRBD2. Germline V gene data show CDR1 as LGHNA and CDR2 as YNFKEQ. V lost 2 bases to trimming and J lost 2 bases; unmatched junction nucleotides: 5. The CDR3 contains 16 residues. The CDR3 protein is CASSQRLADITDTQYF. For the CDR3, the DNA is TGTGCCAGCAGCCAACGACTAGCGGATATCACAGATACGCAGTATTTT.

This clonotype was observed a handful of times. This chain joins TRBV3-1 and TRBJ1-5; 7 bases line up with TRBD1. CDR1 and CDR2 (germline): LGHDT, YNNKEL (reference sequence). J gave up 2 bases and V 4 bases, and 8 bases lay outside the gene matches. The CDR3 has 16 amino acids. The CDR3 loop is CASSLLGQWGNQPQHF. The CDR3 nucleotides read TGTGCCAGCAGCCTTTTGGGACAGTGGGGCAATCAGCCCCAGCATTTT.

This chain connects TRBV5-4 to TRBJ2-7, with D hard to call. The J call may be faulty, since TRBJ2-5 better matches the DNA end. Germline assignment: CDR1 SGHNT and CDR2 YYREEE (reference sequence). This CDR3 is 13 amino acids long. CDR3 coding DNA: TGTGCCAGCAGCTATGCAAGCAGGGAGACCCAGTACTTC. This codes for CASSYASRETQYF.

The gene calls are TRBV10-3 and TRBJ2-1; 10 nucleotides align to TRBD2. Germline V gene lookup returns CDR1 ENHRY and CDR2 SYGVKD. This CDR3 has 18 residues. After removal of 4 bases from V and 6 bases from J, the junction contained 15 bases not matched to a gene. The CDR3 sequence is CAISGSSPRLAGTNEQFF. The CDR3 bases are TGTGCCATCAGTGGGTCCTCGCCGCGACTAGCGGGTACCAATGAGCAGTTCTTC.

The chain is built from TRBV29-1 and TRBJ1-2, with D possibly being TRBD1 (6 bases). The CDR3 loop spans 13 amino acids. Per germline, CDR1 SQVTM and CDR2 ANQGSEA. Trimming took 5 bases from V and 2 from J, leaving 12 bases between them. CDR3 in DNA: TGCAGCGTTTGGGGGGGCGAGAACTATGGCTACACCTTC. As protein: CSVWGGENYGYTF.

The V call is TRBV28, the J call TRBJ2-1; 8 bases are shared with TRBD2. The CDR3 has 17 residues. With V trimmed by 2 bases and J by 0 bases, 6 bases remained unmatched. Germline V CDR1 and CDR2: MDHEN, SYDVKM. For the CDR3, the DNA is TGTGCCAGCAGTTTACGCGGGGGGCTTAGCTCCTACAATGAGCAGTTCTTC. Its translation is CASSLRGGLSSYNEQFF.

The chain joins TRBV28 to TRBJ2-4; TRBD2 is a possible D gene (5 bases). The ends were cut back, 6 bases at V and 3 bases at J, with 15 bases in the middle. CDR1 is MDHEN and CDR2 is SYDVKM in the germline V gene. CDR3 length equals 15 residues. CDR3 nucleotide sequence: TGTGCCAGCAGCCTAACTAGATCCATCAAAAACATTCAGTACTTC. It translates to CASSLTRSIKNIQYF.

This chain's CDR3 is CASSSIAGGADTQYF. CDR3 in DNA: TGTGCCAGCAGTTCCATAGCGGGAGGGGCAGATACGCAGTATTTT. The chain is built from TRBV12-3 or TRBV12-4 and TRBJ2-3; 11 nucleotides align to TRBD2. This CDR3 is 15 amino acids long. The V and J ends lost 4 bases and 4 bases, in that order; junction bases with no gene match: 4.

The chain recombines TRBV20-1 with TRBJ2-7; 10 bases are a match to TRBD2. Germline values: CDR1 DFQATT, CDR2 SNEGSKA (reference sequence). CDR3 length equals 18 residues. The V segment lost 0 bases and the J segment 0 bases; nucleotides outside the gene matches: 11. The CDR3 nucleotides read TGCAGTGCTAGAGACCCTAGCGGGAGAGTCCCTATCTCCTACGAGCAGTACTTC. Translation gives CSARDPSGRVPISYEQYF.

This clonotype was recorded a few times. This chain uses TRBV20-1 with TRBJ1-1, with D maybe TRBD1 (5 bases). The V gene lost 3 bases and the J gene lost 4 bases, with 15 bases spanning the gap. Germline lookup yields CDR1 DFQATT and CDR2 SNEGSKA (reference sequence). The length of the CDR3 is 14 residues. CDR3: CSASNTLGGTEAFF. For the CDR3, the DNA is TGCAGTGCTAGTAATACCCTCGGGGGCACTGAAGCTTTCTTT.

J is TRBJ2-3 and V is TRBV5-1; D is possibly TRBD2 (5 bases). V lost 0 bases and J lost 4, with 6 bases in between. The CDR3 length is 13 residues. Per germline, CDR1 SGHRS and CDR2 YFSETQ. The CDR3 DNA sequence: TGCGCCAGCAGCTTGGTAGCGCCAGATACGCAGTATTTT. Translated, it gives CASSLVAPDTQYF.

V usage is TRBV4-2 and J usage is TRBJ2-7; D is ambiguous. CDR1 is LGHNA and CDR2 is YNFKEQ in the germline V gene. This CDR3 has 15 residues. Trimming removed 1 base from V and 2 bases from J, with 12 bases in between. The CDR3 loop reads CASSQVSSTAYEQYF. DNA of the CDR3: TGTGCCAGCAGCCAAGTCAGTTCGACGGCCTACGAGCAGTACTTC.

This chain uses TRBV6-9 with TRBJ1-5; D gene unclear. The CDR3 has 14 residues. CDR1 is MNHGY, CDR2 SVAAGI, per germline. V lost 2 bases and J lost 7, with 12 bases in between. In DNA, the CDR3 is TGTGCCAGCAGTTATGCCCTGGGAGGACAGCCCCAGCATTTT. Its protein is CASSYALGGQPQHF.

This clonotype appeared a few times. This chain links TRBV28 with TRBJ2-5; no clear D gene. The CDR3 is 14 amino acids. Trimming left V 1 base short and J 3 bases short, with 9 bases between. Germline CDR1 MDHEN, CDR2 SYDVKM. The CDR3 DNA follows: TGTGCCAGCAGTTTATCCGGGCCCAAAGAGACCCAGTACTTC. Protein product: CASSLSGPKETQYF.